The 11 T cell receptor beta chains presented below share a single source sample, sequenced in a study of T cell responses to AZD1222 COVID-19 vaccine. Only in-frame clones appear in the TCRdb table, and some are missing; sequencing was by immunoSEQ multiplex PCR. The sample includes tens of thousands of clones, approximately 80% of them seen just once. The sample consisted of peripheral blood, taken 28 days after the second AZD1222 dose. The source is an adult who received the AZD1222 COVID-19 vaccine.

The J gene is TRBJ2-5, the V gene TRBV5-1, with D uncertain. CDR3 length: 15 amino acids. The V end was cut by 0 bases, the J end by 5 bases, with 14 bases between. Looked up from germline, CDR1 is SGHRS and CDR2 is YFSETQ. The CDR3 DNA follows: TGCGCCAGCAGCTTGGTGTCAGGAGTAGGGGAGACCCAGTACTTC. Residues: CASSLVSGVGETQYF.

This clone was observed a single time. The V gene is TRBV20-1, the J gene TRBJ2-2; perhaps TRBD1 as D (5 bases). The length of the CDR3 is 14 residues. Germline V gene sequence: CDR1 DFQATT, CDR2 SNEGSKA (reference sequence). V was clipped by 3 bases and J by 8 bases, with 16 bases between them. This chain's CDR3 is CSASFGATMGELFF. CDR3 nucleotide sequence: TGCAGTGCTAGTTTTGGGGCAACCATGGGGGAGCTGTTTTTT.

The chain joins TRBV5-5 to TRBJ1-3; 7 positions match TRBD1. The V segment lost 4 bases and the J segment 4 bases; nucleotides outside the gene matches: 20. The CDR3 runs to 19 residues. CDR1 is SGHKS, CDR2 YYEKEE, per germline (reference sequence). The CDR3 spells CASSGIQGTARRSGNTIYF. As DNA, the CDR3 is TGTGCCAGCAGCGGGATCCAGGGGACAGCACGCAGGAGCGGAAACACCATATATTTT.

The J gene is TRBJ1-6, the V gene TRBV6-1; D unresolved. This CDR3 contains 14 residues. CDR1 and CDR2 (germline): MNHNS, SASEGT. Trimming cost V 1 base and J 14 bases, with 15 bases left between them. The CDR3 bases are TGTGCCAGCAGTGAAGGACTCAACCCCCCATCCCTCCACTTT. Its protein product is CASSEGLNPPSLHF.

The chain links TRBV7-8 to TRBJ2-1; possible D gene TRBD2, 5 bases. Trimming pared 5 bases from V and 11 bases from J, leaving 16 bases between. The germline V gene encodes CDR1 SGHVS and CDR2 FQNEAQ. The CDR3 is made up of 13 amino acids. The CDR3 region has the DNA TGTGCCAGCAGCGGCGGGCTGTTGGGGAAGCAGTTCTTC. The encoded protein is CASSGGLLGKQFF.

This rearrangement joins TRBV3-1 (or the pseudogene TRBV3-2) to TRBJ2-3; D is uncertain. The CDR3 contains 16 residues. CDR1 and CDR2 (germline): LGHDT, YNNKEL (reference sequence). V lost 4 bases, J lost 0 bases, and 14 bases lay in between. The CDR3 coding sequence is TGTGCCAGCAGCCTTTCTGGGCAAGATAGCACAGATACGCAGTATTTT. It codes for CASSLSGQDSTDTQYF.

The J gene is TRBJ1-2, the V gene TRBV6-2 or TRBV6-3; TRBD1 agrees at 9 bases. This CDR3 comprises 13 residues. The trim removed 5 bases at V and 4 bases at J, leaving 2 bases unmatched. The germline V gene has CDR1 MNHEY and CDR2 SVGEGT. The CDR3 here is CASSDRGTYGYTF. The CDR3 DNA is TGTGCCAGCAGTGACAGGGGGACCTATGGCTACACCTTC.

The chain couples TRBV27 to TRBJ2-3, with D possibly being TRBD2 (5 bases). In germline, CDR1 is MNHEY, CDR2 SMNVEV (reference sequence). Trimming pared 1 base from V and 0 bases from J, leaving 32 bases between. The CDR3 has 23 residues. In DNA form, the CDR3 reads TGTGCCAGCAGTTTATTATTGCGTCGTGTGATCCTGTTAGAGCGGAATAGCACAGATACGCAGTATTTT. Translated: CASSLLLRRVILLERNSTDTQYF.

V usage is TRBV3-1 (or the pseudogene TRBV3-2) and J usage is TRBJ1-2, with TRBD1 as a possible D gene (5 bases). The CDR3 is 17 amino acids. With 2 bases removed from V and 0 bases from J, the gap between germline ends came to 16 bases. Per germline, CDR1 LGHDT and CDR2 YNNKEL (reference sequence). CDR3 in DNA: TGTGCCAGCAGCCAAAACGTAGAGGGACTTTCTAACTATGGCTACACCTTC. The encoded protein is CASSQNVEGLSNYGYTF.

CDR3 protein: CASREGGLYNSPLHF. The CDR3, as DNA: TGTGCCAGCAGGGAGGGGGGGTTATATAATTCACCCCTCCACTTT. This sequence joins TRBV6-5 and TRBJ1-6; D possibly corresponds to TRBD1 (6 bases). Trimming left V 6 bases short and J 4 bases short, with 13 bases between. The CDR3 sequence is 15 residues long. The germline V gene has CDR1 MNHEY and CDR2 SVGAGI.

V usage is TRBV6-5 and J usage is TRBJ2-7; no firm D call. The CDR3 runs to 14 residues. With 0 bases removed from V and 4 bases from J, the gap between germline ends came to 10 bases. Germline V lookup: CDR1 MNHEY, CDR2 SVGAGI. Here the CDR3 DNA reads TGTGCCAGCAGTTACTCGGGGTCTAGATACGAGCAGTACTTC. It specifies CASSYSGSRYEQYF.